The clone carrying this T cell receptor (beta chain) showed up just a few times. This sample stems from a study of cytomegalovirus exposure and HLA in healthy donors. The V segment lost 5 bases and the J segment 0 bases; nucleotides outside the gene matches: 16. The germline V gene has CDR1 MDHEN and CDR2 SYDVKM. The CDR3 contains 19 residues. Primers for the PCR totalled 60 Vbeta and 13 Jbeta. TCRdb's copy holds only in-frame clones and misses some; the assay was immunoSEQ multiplex PCR. This sample has 90,000 to 150,000 clones, with over 75% found just once. This receptor was identified in a human donor in good health. The sequenced sample consisted of PBMCs. V gene TRBV28 combines with J gene TRBJ1-5, with 7 nucleotides matching TRBD1. The CDR3 region is CASSRTGAGGLPSNQPQHF. In DNA, the CDR3 is TGTGCCAGCAGTCGAACAGGGGCCGGGGGCCTACCTAGCAATCAGCCCCAGCATTTT.